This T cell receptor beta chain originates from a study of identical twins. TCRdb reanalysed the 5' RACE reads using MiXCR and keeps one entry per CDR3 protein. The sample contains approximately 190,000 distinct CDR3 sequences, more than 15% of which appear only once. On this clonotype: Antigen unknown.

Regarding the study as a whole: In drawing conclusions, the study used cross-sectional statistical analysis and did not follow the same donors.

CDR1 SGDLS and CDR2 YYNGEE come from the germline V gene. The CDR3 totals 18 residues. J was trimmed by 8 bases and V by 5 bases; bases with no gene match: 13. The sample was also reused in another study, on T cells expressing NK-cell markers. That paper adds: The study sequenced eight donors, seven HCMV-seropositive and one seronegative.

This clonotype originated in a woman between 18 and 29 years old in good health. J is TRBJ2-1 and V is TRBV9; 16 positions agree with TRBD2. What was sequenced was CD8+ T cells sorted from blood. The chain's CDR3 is CASSGPPGTSGRADEQFF. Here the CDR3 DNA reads TGTGCCAGCAGTGGACCCCCAGGGACTAGCGGGAGGGCCGATGAGCAGTTCTTC. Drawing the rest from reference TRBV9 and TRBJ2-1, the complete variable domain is DSGVTQTPKHLITATGQRVTLRCSPRSGDLSVYWYQQSLDQGLQFLIQYYNGEERAKGNILERFSAQQFPDLHSELNLSSLELGDSALYFCASSGPPGTSGRADEQFFGPGTRLTVL.